This TCR beta chain was identified in a study of control samples from healthy donors and cancer patients. Method: immunoSEQ multiplex PCR; TCRdb's copy keeps in-frame clones and lacks some. The data show tens of thousands of clones, 70% to 90% seen once. This clone was seen just once. CDR3 length: 14 amino acids. Trimming took 7 bases from V and 4 from J, leaving 16 bases between them. Germline V lookup: CDR1 SGHTA, CDR2 FQGNSA. Sequencing input: PBMCs. This chain joins TRBV7-2 and TRBJ1-1, with D possibly being TRBD1 (5 bases). The TCR sequence derives from a woman aged 50 to 60 with lung cancer. For the CDR3, the DNA is TGTGCCAGCAAGGATAGGGGTCGAGGCACTGAAGCTTTCTTT. This encodes CASKDRGRGTEAFF. Full variable domain (remainder filled in from reference TRBV7-2 and TRBJ1-1): GAGVSQSPSNKVTEKGKDVELRCDPISGHTALYWYRQSLGQGLEFLIYFQGNSAPDKSGLPSDRFSAERTGGSVSTLTIQRTQQEDSAVYLCASKDRGRGTEAFFGQGTRLTVV.